These 26 T cell receptor beta chains came from one sample sequenced in a study of blood T cells in healthy people across ages. Combining a sample-barcoded 5' primer with a J-beta primer mix, a second PCR ran for roughly 7 to 11 cycles. Using its own MiXCR run on the 5' RACE reads, TCRdb lists one record per CDR3 protein. The sample carries around 1,000,000 distinct CDR3 sequences, approximately 38% recorded once. The sample consisted of blood. The receptors were gathered from a man aged 18 to 35 in good health.

Note on this clonotype: At one end, the junction sequence differs from germline, possibly due to a read error. The chain links TRBV20-1 to TRBJ1-1; D remains ambiguous. The CDR3 has 15 amino acids. Germline-derived CDR1 and CDR2 are DFQATT and SNEGSKA (reference sequence). The CDR3 spells CSASIPEGLWTEVFF. The CDR3, as DNA: TGCAGTGCTAGCATCCCGGAGGGCCTGTGGACTGAAGTTTTCTTT.

This chain joins TRBV7-9 and TRBJ1-3; no reliable D call. Trimming cost V 0 bases and J 8 bases, with 17 bases left between them. The CDR3 covers 16 residues. CDR1 is SEHNR and CDR2 is FQNEAQ in the germline V gene (reference sequence). In DNA form, the CDR3 reads TGTGCCAGCAGCTTAGCGGAGGCTCTGCTGGGCGACACCATATATTTT. Its protein product is CASSLAEALLGDTIYF.

Notes on this clonotype: At one end the junction does not follow the germline gene, possibly because of a read error. The rearrangement links TRBV7-2 to TRBJ1-1; D may be TRBD1 (6 bases). Germline CDR1 SGHTA, CDR2 FQGNSA. This CDR3 contains 14 residues. The CDR3 DNA sequence: TGTGTCAGCAGCACCATCAGGGGGAACACTGAAGCTTTCTTT. Its translation: CVSSTIRGNTEAFF.

This clonotype appeared a single time. This sequence may be a read error, since a much larger clone differs from it by one base. The chain is built from TRBV25-1 and TRBJ2-1, with 7 bases matching TRBD1. The CDR3 is 12 amino acids. Looked up from germline, CDR1 is MGHDK and CDR2 is SYGVNS. V was pared by 6 bases and J by 10 bases, with 6 bases of the junction left unmatched. CDR3 sequence: CASRQGRYEQFF. The CDR3 DNA reads as TGTGCCAGCAGACAGGGGCGCTACGAGCAGTTCTTC.

This clonotype was seen only a few times. The chain uses TRBV6-2 or TRBV6-3 and TRBJ2-1; TRBD1 aligns across 7 bases. V shed 1 base and J 4 bases; nucleotides not matched to a gene: 4. Germline CDR1 reads MNHEY; CDR2 reads SVGEGT. The CDR3 runs 15 residues. The CDR3 nucleotides are TGTGCCAGCAGTTACTGGGGGACAGAGTACAATGAGCAGTTCTTC. This sequence encodes CASSYWGTEYNEQFF.

The chain combines TRBV6-2 or TRBV6-3 with TRBJ1-5, with TRBD1 matching 7 bases. Trimming took 6 bases from V and 2 from J; bases not matched to a gene: 7. The CDR3 length is 15 residues. In germline, CDR1 is MNHEY, CDR2 SVGEGT. CDR3 loop: CASSTGVSRNQPQHF. The CDR3 region has the DNA TGTGCCAGCAGCACAGGGGTTAGCCGCAATCAGCCCCAGCATTTT.

The CDR3 region has the DNA TGTGCCAGCAGCGTGGCGGACACAGCAGGAGATACGCAGTATTTT. It encodes CASSVADTAGDTQYF. The chain couples TRBV9 to TRBJ2-3; tentative D call: TRBD1 (5 bases). The CDR3 runs 15 residues. With 2 bases removed from V and 5 bases from J, the gap between germline ends came to 15 bases. Germline CDR1 and CDR2: SGDLS and YYNGEE.

With respect to this clonotype: A single base separates this from a much larger clone, so it may be a read error. The chain couples TRBV4-3 to TRBJ2-5; no definite D call. The CDR3 spans 15 residues. Germline values: CDR1 LGHNA, CDR2 YSLEER. CDR3 nucleotide sequence: TGCGCCAGCAGCCAAGATGTCGTAGATGGAGAGGCCCAGTACTTC. This gives the protein CASSQDVVDGEAQYF.

CDR3 residues: CSAEDSLQETQYF. The CDR3 DNA sequence: TGCAGTGCTGAGGACAGTCTACAAGAGACCCAGTACTTC. The rearrangement links TRBV20-1 to TRBJ2-5, with D tentatively TRBD1 (6 bases). The CDR3 covers 13 residues. The V gene lost 5 bases and the J gene lost 2 bases, with 12 bases spanning the gap. The germline CDR1 and CDR2 sequences are DFQATT and SNEGSKA (reference sequence).

As to this clonotype: Possible read error: a much larger clone is one base away. The rearrangement joins TRBV20-1 to TRBJ2-3, with TRBD2 identical over 11 bases. CDR3 size: 14 residues. Germline loops: CDR1 DFQATT, CDR2 SNEGSKA (reference sequence). In nucleotides, the CDR3 is TGCAGTGCCGAGAGACTAGCGGGGACAGATGCGCAGTATTTT. The encoded protein is CSAERLAGTDAQYF.

V is TRBV11-2 and J is TRBJ2-2; possibly TRBD1 for D (5 bases). Germline V gene lookup returns CDR1 SGHAT and CDR2 FQNNGV. This CDR3 contains 15 residues. V lost 2 bases and J 4 bases, leaving 11 bases between the germline ends. The CDR3 DNA sequence: TGTGCCAGCAGCTTAAGCAGGGCTTTCACCGGGGAGCTGTTTTTT. The encoded protein is CASSLSRAFTGELFF.

This clonotype was seen only a few times. V gene TRBV4-3 combines with J gene TRBJ2-1, with 7 nucleotides matching TRBD2. The trim removed 5 bases at V and 5 bases at J, leaving 6 bases unmatched. Per the germline V gene, CDR1 is LGHNA and CDR2 is YSLEER. The CDR3 sequence is 14 residues long. The CDR3 loop reads CASSFLSGNNEQFF. The CDR3 region has the DNA TGCGCCAGCAGCTTCCTGAGCGGGAACAATGAGCAGTTCTTC.

V and J are TRBV2 and TRBJ2-5, with 14 positions matching TRBD2. The germline CDR1 and CDR2 sequences are SNHLY and FYNNEI. The CDR3 is 17 amino acids. J lost 2 bases, V lost 6 bases, and 8 bases had no gene match. The CDR3 region is CASSRTSGGLLQETQYF. CDR3 in DNA: TGTGCCAGCAGCAGGACTAGCGGGGGGCTTCTTCAAGAGACCCAGTACTTC. The full variable domain, completed using reference TRBV2 and TRBJ2-5, is EPEVTQTPSHQVTQMGQEVILRCVPISNHLYFYWYRQILGQKVEFLVSFYNNEISEKSEIFDDQFSVERPDGSNFTLKIRSTKLEDSAMYFCASSRTSGGLLQETQYFGPGTRLLVL.

The V call is TRBV3-1, the J call TRBJ2-5; tentatively, D is TRBD2 (6 bases). The DNA end lines up better with TRBJ2-7; the J call may be wrong. The CDR3 is 15 amino acids. Germline V gene data show CDR1 as LGHDT and CDR2 as YNNKEL (reference sequence). CDR3 nucleotide sequence: TGTGCCAGCAGCCAAGCAGCCTCCGGGAGCTACGAGCAGTACTTC. This codes for CASSQAASGSYEQYF.

The chain couples TRBV28 to TRBJ2-1; D is possibly TRBD1 (6 bases). V lost 3 bases and J lost 7, with 19 bases in between. Germline values: CDR1 MDHEN, CDR2 SYDVKM. The CDR3 is 16 amino acids. The DNA of the CDR3 is TGTGCCAGCAGTTTCCAACACAGGGTTCTTTTGAATGAGCAGTTCTTC. Protein: CASSFQHRVLLNEQFF.

The rearrangement links TRBV28 to TRBJ2-1, with TRBD1 identical over 7 bases. CDR1 is MDHEN, CDR2 SYDVKM, per germline. After removal of 7 bases from V and 4 bases from J, the junction contained 10 bases not matched to a gene. This CDR3 is 15 amino acids long. CDR3 loop: CASTDTGTVYNEQFF. As DNA, the CDR3 is TGTGCCAGCACCGACACCGGGACAGTATACAATGAGCAGTTCTTC.

This chain connects TRBV27 to TRBJ1-1; D is undetermined. The CDR3 sequence is 13 residues long. Germline CDR1 reads MNHEY; CDR2 reads SMNVEV (reference sequence). Trimming stripped 7 bases from V and 0 bases from J, with 9 bases between. CDR3 region: CASISWVNTEAFF. In DNA, the CDR3 is TGTGCCAGCATCTCATGGGTGAACACTGAAGCTTTCTTT.

The chain carries TRBV25-1 and TRBJ1-2; no reliable D call. The CDR3 is 13 residues long. Germline-derived CDR1 and CDR2 are MGHDK and SYGVNS. Trimming took off 1 base at V and 4 bases at J, with 7 bases between the two ends. The CDR3 here is CASSESRPYGYTF. For the CDR3, the DNA is TGTGCCAGCAGTGAATCCCGACCCTATGGCTACACCTTC.

The chain recombines TRBV5-1 with TRBJ2-5; the match to TRBD2 covers 8 bases. The J call is doubtful: the DNA matches TRBJ2-1 better. The CDR3 covers 12 residues. Per the germline V gene, CDR1 is SGHRS and CDR2 is YFSETQ. This CDR3 is CASRTSGETQFF. In nucleotides, the CDR3 is TGCGCCAGCAGAACTAGCGGAGAGACCCAGTTCTTC.

This chain links TRBV13 with TRBJ2-5; 10 bases are shared with TRBD1. Germline V gene sequence: CDR1 PRHDT, CDR2 FYEKMQ (reference sequence). There are 16 residues in the CDR3. With V trimmed by 3 bases and J by 2 bases, 6 bases remained unmatched. CDR3 nucleotide sequence: TGTGCCAGCAGCTTTGATCCGGGACAGGGGCAAGAGACCCAGTACTTC. It encodes CASSFDPGQGQETQYF.

The rearrangement joins TRBV2 to TRBJ1-4; D may be TRBD1 (5 bases). The V end lost 6 bases, the J end lost 7 bases, and 18 bases lay between the germline ends. The CDR3 totals 15 residues. Germline assignment: CDR1 SNHLY and CDR2 FYNNEI. CDR3 coding DNA: TGTGCCAGCAGCTTGGGGCAAATTCGAGTTGAAAAACTGTTTTTT. It encodes CASSLGQIRVEKLFF.

The chain uses TRBV12-3 or TRBV12-4 and TRBJ2-1, with a tentative D call TRBD2 (6 bases). Trimming took 3 bases from V and 8 from J, leaving 14 bases between them. The CDR3 has 14 residues. The DNA for the CDR3 is TGTGCCAGCAGTTTTCAATGGGGGGAGGATGAGCAGTTCTTC. Translation: CASSFQWGEDEQFF.

CDR3 sequence reads: CASSLGGIQPQHF. CDR3 DNA sequence: TGTGCCAGCAGTTTAGGGGGAATTCAGCCCCAGCATTTT. This chain connects TRBV12-3 or TRBV12-4 to TRBJ1-5; D uncertain. The CDR3 is 13 residues long. Trimming pared 1 base from V and 6 bases from J, leaving 7 bases between.

This clonotype was seen only a few times. Here the CDR3 reads CASSTLGGQHSGANVLTF. The CDR3 nucleotides are TGTGCCAGCAGTACCCTCGGGGGACAGCACTCTGGGGCCAACGTCCTGACTTTC. The rearrangement uses TRBV12-3 or TRBV12-4 and TRBJ2-6, with a tentative D call TRBD1 (7 bases). This CDR3 region has 18 residues. Deletions cut 5 bases from V and 0 bases from J, with 17 bases between.

Concerning this clonotype itself: It may be a read error: a sequence one base away is much more abundant. V is TRBV29-1 and J is TRBJ2-1; 7 nucleotides agree with TRBD1. The length of the CDR3 is 13 residues. The germline CDR1 and CDR2 sequences are SQVTM and ANQGSEA. The ends lost 6 bases at V and 5 bases at J; junction bases unmatched: 7. The CDR3 spells CSVAMTGNNEQFF. The DNA of the CDR3 is TGCAGCGTGGCCATGACAGGGAACAATGAGCAGTTCTTC.

In this sample, this clonotype turned up a few times. The V call is TRBV5-1, the J call TRBJ2-1; D perhaps matches TRBD2 (7 bases). Deletions cut 4 bases from V and 8 bases from J, with 19 bases between. The CDR3 length is 15 residues. The germline CDR1 and CDR2 sequences are SGHRS and YFSETQ. In DNA form, the CDR3 reads TGCGCCAGCAGCCGGAACGGGGGGCGCATCGATGAGCAGTTCTTC. It is translated as CASSRNGGRIDEQFF. The full variable domain, rest sourced from reference TRBV5-1 and TRBJ2-1, is KAGVTQTPRYLIKTRGQQVTLSCSPISGHRSVSWYQQTPGQGLQFLFEYFSETQRNKGNFPGRFSGRQFSNSRSEMNVSTLELGDSALYLCASSRNGGRIDEQFFGPGTRLTVL.